The 12 T cell receptor beta chains below were found in one sample sequenced in a study of tumor-infiltrating lymphocytes in primary liver carcinoma. The investigators made TCR beta cDNA from roughly 460 ng total RNA, using a constant-region primer. Generation of the TCR beta libraries relied on three nested multiplex PCR rounds using slightly modified ARM-PCR. Amplification in the first two PCR rounds was performed using TRBV1-TRBV30 forward primers and a C-beta reverse primer for around 10 cycles each. TCRdb itself ran the multiplex PCR reads through MiXCR, one entry per CDR3 protein. The sample yields 300,000 to 400,000 distinct CDR3 sequences, about 61% seen once. In addition to blood RNA drawn from unsorted whole blood, germline DNA was extracted. Material for sequencing was peripheral blood. The receptor set was obtained from a man aged 40-55 years with primary liver carcinoma and hepatitis B virus infection.

On this clonotype: Mismatch with germline at one junction end may stem from a read error. This chain links TRBV11-2 with TRBJ2-1; 14 bases are shared with TRBD2. Per the germline V gene, CDR1 is SGHAT and CDR2 is FQNNGV. This CDR3 spans 15 amino acids. CDR3 nucleotide sequence: TGTGCCAGCAGTCAGACTAGCGGGAGGGTCAATGAGCCGTTCTTC. This translates into CASSQTSGRVNEPFF.

The chain joins TRBV21-1 to TRBJ2-7; the D call TRBD1 from the table was never checked on the DNA. TRBV21-1 is annotated as a pseudogene. The length of the CDR3 is 14 residues. In DNA, the CDR3 is TGTTCCAGCAGCAACGGGACAGGCGTCTACGAGCAGTACTTC. Its translation: CSSSNGTGVYEQYF.

About this clonotype itself: With a much larger clone just one base away, this may be a read error. CDR3 DNA: TGTGCCAGCCATCCAGGACTAGCGACTTGCAATGAGCAGTTCTTC. Translated: CASHPGLATCNEQFF. The J gene is TRBJ2-1, the V gene TRBV12-3 or TRBV12-4, with 9 bases lining up with TRBD2. The CDR3 runs 15 residues. V lost 8 bases to trimming and J lost 6 bases; unmatched junction nucleotides: 11.

The chain is built from TRBV11-2 and TRBJ2-4; no definite D call. Germline V gene data show CDR1 as SGHAT and CDR2 as FQNNGV. The CDR3 covers 15 residues. CDR3 nucleotide sequence: TGTGTCAGGAGCTTAGACCGTGTAGCCAAAAACATTCAGTACTTC. Protein product: CVRSLDRVAKNIQYF.

The table lists this clonotype with many counts. V gene TRBV4-2 combines with J gene TRBJ2-7; 7 positions agree with TRBD2. J was trimmed by 2 bases and V by 1 base; bases with no gene match: 5. CDR3 length: 15 residues. Germline V gene lookup returns CDR1 LGHNA and CDR2 YNFKEQ. This CDR3 reads CASSQVAGEAYEQYF. The CDR3 DNA sequence: TGTGCCAGCAGCCAAGTTGCGGGAGAGGCCTACGAGCAGTACTTC.

This clonotype was detected a few times. A clone one base away is much larger, so this may be a read error. The chain joins TRBV12-3 or TRBV12-4 to TRBJ1-2; 10 bases fit TRBD1. CDR3 length: 14 amino acids. The DNA for the CDR3 is TGTGCCAGCAGTCGGGACAGGGGCGGTTATGGCCACACCTTC. Translating it yields CASSRDRGGYGHTF.

A word on this clonotype: This likely comes from a read error, as the CDR3 has no conserved phenylalanine or tryptophan at its end. The limits of the CDR3 on the DNA are not certain, so only TCRdb's listed CDR3 is given. The chain is built from TRBV6-1 and TRBJ1-5. The CDR3 contains 13 residues when both ends are counted. Germline assignment: CDR1 MNHNS and CDR2 SASEGT. CDR3 residues: CASTMNSLLTSHL.

A word on this clonotype: This may be a read error: a much more frequent sequence differs by one nucleotide. CDR3 in DNA: TGCGCCAGCAGCCAGACGTGGACCGGGGGCAATCAGCCCCAGCATTTT. Its translation: CASSQTWTGGNQPQHF. The V and J genes are TRBV4-1 and TRBJ1-5; D remains unclear. Germline V gene data show CDR1 as MGHRA and CDR2 as YSYEKL. Trimming cost V 3 bases and J 2 bases, with 14 bases left between them. This CDR3 has 16 amino acids.

Details on this clonotype: The junction does not match germline at one end; this may be a read error. CDR3 amino acids: CASSYLASSYNSPPHF. Here the CDR3 DNA reads TGTGCCAGCAGTTACCTAGCCAGCTCCTATAATTCACCCCCCCACTTT. The rearrangement uses TRBV6-6 and TRBJ1-6; D not resolved. CDR3 length: 16 residues. Germline CDR1 reads MNHNY; CDR2 reads SVGAGI (reference sequence).

The chain joins TRBV12-3 or TRBV12-4 to TRBJ2-4; 10 bases agree with TRBD2. This CDR3 spans 15 amino acids. J lost 9 bases, V lost 7 bases, and 12 bases had no gene match. This CDR3 reads CASTAGALAGGIQYF. The CDR3 DNA sequence: TGTGCCAGCACCGCGGGGGCCTTAGCGGGAGGCATTCAGTACTTC.

In its sample, this clonotype was seen many times. CDR3 DNA: TGCAGCGTGAAGACTCCCCCCGGAGATACGCAGTATTTT. Its translation is CSVKTPPGDTQYF. The chain joins TRBV29-1 to TRBJ2-3; D ambiguous. Germline CDR1 reads SQVTM; CDR2 reads ANQGSEA. The CDR3 extends over 13 amino acids. Trimming removed 6 bases from V and 5 bases from J, with 15 bases in between.

About this clonotype itself: Given a much more abundant clone one base away, this may be a read error. The rearrangement joins TRBV6-9 to TRBJ2-7; D call uncertain. From germline, CDR1 is MNHGY and CDR2 SVAAGI. This CDR3 is 11 amino acids long. In DNA form, the CDR3 reads TGTGCCAGCAAACGGACCTACAAGCAGTACTTC. Translation gives CASKRTYKQYF.